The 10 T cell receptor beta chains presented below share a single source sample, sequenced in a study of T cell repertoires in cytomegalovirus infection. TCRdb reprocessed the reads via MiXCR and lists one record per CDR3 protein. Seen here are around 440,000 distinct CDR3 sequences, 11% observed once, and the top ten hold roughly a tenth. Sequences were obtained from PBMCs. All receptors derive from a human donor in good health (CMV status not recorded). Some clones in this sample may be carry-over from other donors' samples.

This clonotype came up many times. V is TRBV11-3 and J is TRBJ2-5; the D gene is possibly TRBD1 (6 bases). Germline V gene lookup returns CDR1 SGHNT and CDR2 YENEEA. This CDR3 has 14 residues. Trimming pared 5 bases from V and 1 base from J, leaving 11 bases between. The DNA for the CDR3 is TGTGCCAGCAGCCGCGGACAGTCCCAAGAGACCCAGTACTTC. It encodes CASSRGQSQETQYF.

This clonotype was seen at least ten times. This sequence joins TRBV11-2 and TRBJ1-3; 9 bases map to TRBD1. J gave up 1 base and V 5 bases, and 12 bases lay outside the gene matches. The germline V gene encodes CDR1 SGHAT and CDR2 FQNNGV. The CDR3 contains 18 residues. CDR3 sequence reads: CASSPSGRGQGSGNTIYF. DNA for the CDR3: TGTGCCAGCAGCCCCTCTGGTAGGGGACAGGGATCTGGAAACACCATATATTTT.

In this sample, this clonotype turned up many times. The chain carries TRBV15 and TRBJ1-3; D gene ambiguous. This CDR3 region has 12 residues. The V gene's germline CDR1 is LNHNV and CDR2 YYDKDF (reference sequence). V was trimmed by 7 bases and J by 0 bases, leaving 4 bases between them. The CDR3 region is CATKTSGNTIYF. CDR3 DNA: TGTGCCACCAAAACCTCTGGAAACACCATATATTTT. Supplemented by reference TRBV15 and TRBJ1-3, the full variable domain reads DAMVIQNPRYQVTQFGKPVTLSCSQTLNHNVMYWYQQKSSQAPKLLFHYYDKDFNNEADTPDNFQSRRPNTSFCFLDIRSPGLGDTAMYLCATKTSGNTIYFGEGSWLTVV.

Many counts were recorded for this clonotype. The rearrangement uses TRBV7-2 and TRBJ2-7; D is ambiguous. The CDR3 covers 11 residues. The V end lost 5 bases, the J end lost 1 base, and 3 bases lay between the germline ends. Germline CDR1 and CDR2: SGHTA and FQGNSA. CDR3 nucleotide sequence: TGTGCCAGCAGCGTTTCCTACGAGCAGTACTTC. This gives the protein CASSVSYEQYF. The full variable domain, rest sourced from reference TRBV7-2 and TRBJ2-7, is GAGVSQSPSNKVTEKGKDVELRCDPISGHTALYWYRQSLGQGLEFLIYFQGNSAPDKSGLPSDRFSAERTGGSVSTLTIQRTQQEDSAVYLCASSVSYEQYFGPGTRLTVT.

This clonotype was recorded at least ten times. The CDR3 region is CASSFVYAQSVIDGYTF. The CDR3 DNA sequence: TGTGCCAGCAGTTTTGTTTATGCGCAGAGCGTCATCGATGGCTACACCTTC. This chain joins TRBV28 and TRBJ1-2; the D is unclear. Germline-derived CDR1 and CDR2 are MDHEN and SYDVKM. V lost 3 bases, J lost 6 bases, and 23 bases lay in between. The CDR3 sequence is 17 residues long.

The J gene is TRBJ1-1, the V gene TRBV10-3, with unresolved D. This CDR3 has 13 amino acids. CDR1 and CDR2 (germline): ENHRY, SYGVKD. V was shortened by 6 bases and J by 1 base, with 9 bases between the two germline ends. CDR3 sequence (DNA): TGTGCCATCAGACCCACAGCGAACACTGAAGCTTTCTTT. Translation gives CAIRPTANTEAFF.

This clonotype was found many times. CDR3 amino acids: CASSYTRRTEAFF. The CDR3 nucleotides are TGTGCCAGCAGCTACACGCGACGCACTGAAGCTTTCTTT. The chain joins TRBV14 to TRBJ1-1; D is undetermined. The CDR3 length is 13 residues. The germline gives CDR1 SGHDN, CDR2 FVKESK. Trimming removed 5 bases at V and 4 bases at J, with 11 bases between.

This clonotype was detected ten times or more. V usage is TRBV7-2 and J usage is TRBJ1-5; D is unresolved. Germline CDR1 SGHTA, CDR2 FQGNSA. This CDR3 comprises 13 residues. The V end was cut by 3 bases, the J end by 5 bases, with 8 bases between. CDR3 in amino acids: CASSFRPDQPQHF. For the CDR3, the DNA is TGTGCCAGCAGCTTCCGGCCAGATCAGCCCCAGCATTTT.

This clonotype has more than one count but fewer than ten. CDR3 loop: CASSFLDLDGEAFF. The CDR3 DNA follows: TGTGCCAGCAGCTTTCTGGACCTGGACGGTGAAGCTTTCTTT. This chain links TRBV7-9 with TRBJ1-1; D remains unclear. CDR3 length: 14 residues. Trimming took 3 bases from V and 7 from J, leaving 15 bases between them. Looked up from germline, CDR1 is SEHNR and CDR2 is FQNEAQ (reference sequence).

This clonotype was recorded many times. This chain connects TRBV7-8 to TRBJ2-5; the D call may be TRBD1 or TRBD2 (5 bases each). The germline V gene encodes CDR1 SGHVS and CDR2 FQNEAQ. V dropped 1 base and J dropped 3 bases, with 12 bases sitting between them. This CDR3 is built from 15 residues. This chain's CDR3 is CASSLGGGREETQYF. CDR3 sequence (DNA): TGTGCCAGCAGCTTAGGTGGAGGCAGGGAAGAGACCCAGTACTTC.